Below, 16 T cell receptor beta chains from the same sample are listed, as sequenced in a study of cytomegalovirus exposure and HLA in healthy donors. PCR involved 60 Vbeta and 13 Jbeta primers. Assay: immunoSEQ multiplex PCR; the TCRdb copy retains only in-frame clones and omits some. Of some 200,000 clones detected, about 89% appear once; the ten largest clones hold approximately 1%. The sequenced sample consisted of PBMCs. The receptors were sampled from a woman aged 18-29 years in good health and CMV-seronegative.

V and J are TRBV7-2 and TRBJ1-2; perhaps TRBD1 as D (5 bases). The CDR3 totals 12 residues. With 7 bases removed from V and 8 bases from J, the gap between germline ends came to 14 bases. Germline values: CDR1 SGHTA, CDR2 FQGNSA. The CDR3 reads CASTIMGRGYTF. The CDR3, as DNA: TGTGCCAGCACCATAATGGGGCGCGGCTACACCTTC.

This sequence joins TRBV5-1 and TRBJ2-2; possibly TRBD1 for D (5 bases). Germline V gives CDR1 SGHRS, CDR2 YFSETQ. V lost 6 bases to trimming and J lost 8 bases, with 20 bases between them. CDR3 length: 15 amino acids. CDR3 nucleotide sequence: TGCGCCAGCAAAATAAGGACATTGACTCAGGGGGAGCTGTTTTTT. Translated: CASKIRTLTQGELFF.

The chain employs TRBV7-8 and TRBJ1-2; 11 nucleotides match TRBD1. Germline V gene sequence: CDR1 SGHVS, CDR2 FQNEAQ. The length of the CDR3 is 18 residues. With 1 base clipped from V and 2 bases from J, the junction kept 9 bases outside the gene matches. The CDR3 sequence: CASSLESIRDRGNYGYTF. In DNA, the CDR3 is TGTGCCAGCAGCTTAGAAAGTATCCGGGACAGGGGGAACTATGGCTACACCTTC. Combining the CDR3 with reference TRBV7-8 and TRBJ1-2 gives the whole variable domain GAGVSQSPRYKVAKRGQDVALRCDPISGHVSLFWYQQALGQGPEFLTYFQNEAQLDKSGLPSDRFFAERPEGSVSTLKIQRTQQEDSAVYLCASSLESIRDRGNYGYTFGSGTRLTVV.

The genes are TRBV7-2 and TRBJ2-2; D is perhaps TRBD2 (5 bases). This CDR3 spans 15 amino acids. V lost 6 bases and J lost 2, with 13 bases in between. From germline, CDR1 is SGHTA and CDR2 FQGNSA. The CDR3 sequence is CASRRTHPNTGELFF. CDR3 DNA: TGTGCCAGCAGGAGGACTCACCCAAACACCGGGGAGCTGTTTTTT. The full variable domain, rest sourced from reference TRBV7-2 and TRBJ2-2, is GAGVSQSPSNKVTEKGKDVELRCDPISGHTALYWYRQSLGQGLEFLIYFQGNSAPDKSGLPSDRFSAERTGGSVSTLTIQRTQQEDSAVYLCASRRTHPNTGELFFGEGSRLTVL.

The chain has TRBV7-9 and TRBJ2-1; the D gene is possibly TRBD1 (6 bases). Germline-derived CDR1 and CDR2 are SEHNR and FQNEAQ (reference sequence). V gave up 5 bases and J gave up 5 bases, with 10 bases separating them. The length of the CDR3 is 13 residues. CDR3 nucleotide sequence: TGTGCCAGCAGCCTCAGGGGACACAATGAGCAGTTCTTC. It translates to CASSLRGHNEQFF.

The V and J genes are TRBV4-2 and TRBJ2-7, with no clear D. This CDR3 is 14 amino acids long. Germline V lookup: CDR1 LGHNA, CDR2 YNFKEQ. The germline V and J ends were trimmed by 1 base and 4 bases, with 11 bases remaining between them. The CDR3 DNA reads TGTGCCAGCAGCCAAGGAGGTGAAGGTTACGAGCAGTACTTC. Amino acid sequence: CASSQGGEGYEQYF.

In this sample, this clone turned up once. DNA of the CDR3: TGTGCCAGTAGTATACAGGGTCTTTTGAACACTGAAGCTTTCTTT. Its translation is CASSIQGLLNTEAFF. V is TRBV19 and J is TRBJ1-1; weak D call: TRBD1 (5 bases). The CDR3 spans 15 residues. The germline V gene has CDR1 LNHDA and CDR2 SQIVND (reference sequence). Deletions cut 2 bases from V and 0 bases from J, with 10 bases between. The full variable domain, with the rest looked up from reference TRBV19 and TRBJ1-1, is DGGITQSPKYLFRKEGQNVTLSCEQNLNHDAMYWYRQDPGQGLRLIYYSQIVNDFQKGDIAEGYSVSREKKESFPLTVTSAQKNPTAFYLCASSIQGLLNTEAFFGQGTRLTVV.

This sequence joins TRBV5-1 and TRBJ2-7, with a tentative D call TRBD2 (5 bases). CDR1 is SGHRS, CDR2 YFSETQ, per germline. The CDR3 is 14 residues long. V shed 0 bases and J shed 5 bases, with 12 bases lying between them. Written as DNA, the CDR3 is TGCGCCAGCAGCTTGGGTCCGGGGTCAGACGAGCAGTACTTC. This translates into CASSLGPGSDEQYF.

The V call is TRBV5-1, the J call TRBJ2-5; 9 bases are a match to TRBD2. Germline assignment: CDR1 SGHRS and CDR2 YFSETQ. The CDR3 contains 15 residues. The V gene end was trimmed by 5 bases and the J gene end by 2 bases; junction bases not matched to a gene: 7. CDR3 loop: CASRLLAGFQETQYF. CDR3 sequence (DNA): TGCGCCAGCAGATTACTAGCGGGCTTTCAAGAGACCCAGTACTTC.

The rearrangement joins TRBV2 to TRBJ2-4; 10 bases map to TRBD2. Germline CDR1 and CDR2: SNHLY and FYNNEI. CDR3 length: 17 amino acids. V was pared by 3 bases and J by 0 bases, with 5 bases of the junction left unmatched. The CDR3 nucleotides read TGTGCCAGCAGTGACACAAGACTAGCGGGAGCCAAAAACATTCAGTACTTC. Its translation is CASSDTRLAGAKNIQYF.

This chain joins TRBV6-5 and TRBJ2-3, with 9 bases fitting TRBD1. The CDR3 is 16 residues long. CDR1 and CDR2 (germline): MNHEY, SVGAGI. V trimming: 0 bases; J trimming: 5 bases; junction bases outside the gene matches: 6. CDR3 in amino acids: CASSYSGTGRIDTQYF. The CDR3 region has the DNA TGTGCCAGCAGTTACTCTGGGACAGGGCGGATAGATACGCAGTATTTT.

The chain employs TRBV6-5 and TRBJ2-2; TRBD2 matches at 10 bases. V was clipped by 5 bases and J by 1 base; unmatched bases: 1. The CDR3 is 15 amino acids. From germline, CDR1 is MNHEY and CDR2 SVGAGI. The CDR3 spells CASSRLAGNTGELFF. CDR3 in DNA: TGTGCCAGCAGTCGACTAGCGGGGAACACCGGGGAGCTGTTTTTT.

V usage is TRBV2 and J usage is TRBJ1-2, with TRBD1 as a possible D gene (5 bases). V lost 6 bases and J 0 bases, leaving 14 bases between the germline ends. The germline CDR1 and CDR2 sequences are SNHLY and FYNNEI. The length of the CDR3 is 15 residues. CDR3 in DNA: TGTGCCAGCAGCCAGCAGGGAATAGCTAACTATGGCTACACCTTC. Amino acids: CASSQQGIANYGYTF.

The chain uses TRBV29-1 and TRBJ2-5, with 9 bases that match TRBD1. The CDR3 totals 15 residues. Losses at the gene ends were 1 base for V and 1 base for J; bases not matched to a gene: 4. Germline-derived CDR1 and CDR2 are SQVTM and ANQGSEA. The CDR3 spells CSVEGGTGLQETQYF. CDR3 DNA: TGCAGCGTTGAAGGGGGGACAGGGCTCCAAGAGACCCAGTACTTC.

The J gene is TRBJ2-7, the V gene TRBV5-4; no clear D. Germline lookup yields CDR1 SGHNT and CDR2 YYREEE (reference sequence). Trimming pared 6 bases from V and 3 bases from J, leaving 13 bases between. The CDR3 extends over 13 amino acids. The CDR3 protein is CASTTPGVYEQYF. The CDR3 DNA follows: TGTGCCAGCACCACCCCGGGTGTCTACGAGCAGTACTTC.

The chain couples TRBV15 to TRBJ2-5, with D possibly matching TRBD1 (6 bases). This CDR3 region has 15 residues. Germline CDR1 reads LNHNV; CDR2 reads YYDKDF (reference sequence). The V and J ends lost 3 bases and 5 bases respectively, with 16 bases between them. The CDR3, as DNA: TGTGCCACCAGCAGGGAGAGCAGGGGTTCGGAGACCCAGTACTTC. Translated: CATSRESRGSETQYF.